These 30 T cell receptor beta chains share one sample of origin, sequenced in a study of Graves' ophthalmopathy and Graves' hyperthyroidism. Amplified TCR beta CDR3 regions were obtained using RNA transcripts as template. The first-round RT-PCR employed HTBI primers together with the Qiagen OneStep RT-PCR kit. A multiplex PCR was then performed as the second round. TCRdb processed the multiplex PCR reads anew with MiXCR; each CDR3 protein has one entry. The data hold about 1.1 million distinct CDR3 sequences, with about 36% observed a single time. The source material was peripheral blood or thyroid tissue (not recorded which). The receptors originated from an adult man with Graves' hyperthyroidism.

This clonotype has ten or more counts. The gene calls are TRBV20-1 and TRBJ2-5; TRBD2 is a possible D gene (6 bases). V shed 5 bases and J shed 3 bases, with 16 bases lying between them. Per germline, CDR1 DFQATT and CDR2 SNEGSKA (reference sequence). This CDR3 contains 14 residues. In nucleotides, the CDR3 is TGCAGTGCTGGACCACTAGCAGAGGAAGAGACCCAGTACTTC. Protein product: CSAGPLAEEETQYF.

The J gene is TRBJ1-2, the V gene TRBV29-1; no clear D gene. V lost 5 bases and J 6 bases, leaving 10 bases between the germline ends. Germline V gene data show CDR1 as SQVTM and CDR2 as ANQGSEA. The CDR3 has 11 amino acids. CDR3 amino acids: CSVKRGNGYTF. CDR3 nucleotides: TGCAGCGTTAAGAGAGGGAATGGCTACACCTTC. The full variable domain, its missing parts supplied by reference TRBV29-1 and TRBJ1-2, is SAVISQKPSRDICQRGTSLTIQCQVDSQVTMMFWYRQQPGQSLTLIATANQGSEATYESGFVIDKFPISRPNLTFSTLTVSNMSPEDSSIYLCSVKRGNGYTFGSGTRLTVV.

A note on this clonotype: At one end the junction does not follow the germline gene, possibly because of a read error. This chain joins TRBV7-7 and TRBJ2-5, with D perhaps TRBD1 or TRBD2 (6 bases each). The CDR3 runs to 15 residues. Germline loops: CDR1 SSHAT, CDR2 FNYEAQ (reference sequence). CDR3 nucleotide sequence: TGTGCTAGCAGCAGGGGACTGATGGGGGCAGAGACCCAGTACTTC. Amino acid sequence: CASSRGLMGAETQYF.

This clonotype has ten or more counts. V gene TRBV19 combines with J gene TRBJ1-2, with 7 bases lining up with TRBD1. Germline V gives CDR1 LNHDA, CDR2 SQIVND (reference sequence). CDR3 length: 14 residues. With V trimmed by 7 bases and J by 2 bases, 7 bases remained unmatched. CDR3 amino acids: CASNLPDRNYGYTF. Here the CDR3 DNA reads TGTGCCAGTAATCTCCCGGACAGGAACTATGGCTACACCTTC.

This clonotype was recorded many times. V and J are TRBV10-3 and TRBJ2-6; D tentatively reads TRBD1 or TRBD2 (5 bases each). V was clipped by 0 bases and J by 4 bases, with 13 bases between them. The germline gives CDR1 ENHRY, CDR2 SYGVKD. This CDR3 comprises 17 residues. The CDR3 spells CAISESMPGTGANVLTF. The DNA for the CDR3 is TGTGCCATCAGTGAGTCGATGCCAGGGACCGGGGCCAACGTCCTGACTTTC.

The CDR3 DNA is TGTGCCATCAGTGATTCCCTCGGACGCTCTGGGGCCAACGTCCTGACTTTC. This codes for CAISDSLGRSGANVLTF. The V and J genes are TRBV10-3 and TRBJ2-6; unclear D gene. The CDR3 runs to 17 residues. V shed 3 bases and J shed 0 bases, with 12 bases lying between them. Germline CDR1 is ENHRY and CDR2 is SYGVKD.

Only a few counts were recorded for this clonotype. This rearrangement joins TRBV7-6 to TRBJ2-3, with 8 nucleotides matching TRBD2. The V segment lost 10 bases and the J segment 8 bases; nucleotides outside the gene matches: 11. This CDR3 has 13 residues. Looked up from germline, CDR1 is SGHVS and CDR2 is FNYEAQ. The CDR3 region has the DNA TGTGCCACCGGGGGGGCCGGTTTAGGTACGCAGTATTTT. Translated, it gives CATGGAGLGTQYF.

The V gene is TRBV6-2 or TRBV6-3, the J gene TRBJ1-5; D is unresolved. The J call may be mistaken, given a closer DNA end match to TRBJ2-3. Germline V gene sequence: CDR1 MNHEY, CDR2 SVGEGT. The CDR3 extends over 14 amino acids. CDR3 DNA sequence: TGTGCCAGCAGGCACAACTGGGCCAATCAGCCCCAGTATTTT. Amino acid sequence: CASRHNWANQPQYF.

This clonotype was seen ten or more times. The CDR3 loop is CASNPGTGNTGELFF. The CDR3 DNA reads TGTGCCAGCAACCCCGGGACAGGGAACACCGGGGAGCTGTTTTTT. V is TRBV2 and J is TRBJ2-2; 8 nucleotides agree with TRBD1. Per germline, CDR1 SNHLY and CDR2 FYNNEI. CDR3 length equals 15 residues. The trim removed 7 bases at V and 1 base at J, leaving 5 bases unmatched.

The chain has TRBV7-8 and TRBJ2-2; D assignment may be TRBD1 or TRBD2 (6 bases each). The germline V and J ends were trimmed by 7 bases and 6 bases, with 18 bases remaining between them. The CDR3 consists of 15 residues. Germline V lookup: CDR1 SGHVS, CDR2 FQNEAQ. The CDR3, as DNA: TGTGCCAGCATTGGGGGGCAGGCGTGGGCCGGGGAGCTGTTTTTT. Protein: CASIGGQAWAGELFF.

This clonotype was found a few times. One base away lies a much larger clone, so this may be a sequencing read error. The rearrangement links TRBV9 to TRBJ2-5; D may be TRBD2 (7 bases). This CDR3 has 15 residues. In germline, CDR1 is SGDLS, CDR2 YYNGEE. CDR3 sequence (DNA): TGTGCCAGCAGCTACCAAGGGGGGGCCCAAGGGACCCAGTACTTC. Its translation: CASSYQGGAQGTQYF.

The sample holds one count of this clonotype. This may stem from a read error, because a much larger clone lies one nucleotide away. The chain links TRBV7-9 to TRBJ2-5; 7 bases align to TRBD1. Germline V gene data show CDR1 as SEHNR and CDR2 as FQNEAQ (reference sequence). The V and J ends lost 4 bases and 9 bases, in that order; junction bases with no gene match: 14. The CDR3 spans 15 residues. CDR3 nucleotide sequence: TGTGCCAGCAGCTCTCGGACAGGCAGCGTTGGAGCCCAGTACTTC. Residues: CASSSRTGSVGAQYF.

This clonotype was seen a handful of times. The CDR3, as DNA: TGTGCCAGCAGTGAAGGGCGGGAGCGGGCCTACGAGCAGTACTTC. Translated: CASSEGRERAYEQYF. The V gene is TRBV6-1, the J gene TRBJ2-7, with 7 nucleotides matching TRBD2. The germline gives CDR1 MNHNS, CDR2 SASEGT. J gave up 2 bases and V 1 base, and 5 bases lay outside the gene matches. The CDR3 spans 15 residues.

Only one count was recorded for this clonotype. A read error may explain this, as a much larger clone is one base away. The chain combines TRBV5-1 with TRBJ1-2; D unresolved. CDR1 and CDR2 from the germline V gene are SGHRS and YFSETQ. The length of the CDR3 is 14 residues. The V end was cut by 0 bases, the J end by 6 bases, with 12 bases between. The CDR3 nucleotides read TGCGCCAGCAGCTTGGGGGGAGTTGGCGATGGCTACACCTTC. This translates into CASSLGGVGDGYTF.

The CDR3 DNA reads as TGTGCCAGCAGCAACCAACAGGGGAACACCGGGGAGCTGTTTTTT. Translation gives CASSNQQGNTGELFF. The J gene is TRBJ2-2, the V gene TRBV7-2; D possibly corresponds to TRBD1 (6 bases). This CDR3 region has 15 residues. Per the germline V gene, CDR1 is SGHTA and CDR2 is FQGNSA. Trimming removed 5 bases at V and 1 base at J, with 11 bases between.

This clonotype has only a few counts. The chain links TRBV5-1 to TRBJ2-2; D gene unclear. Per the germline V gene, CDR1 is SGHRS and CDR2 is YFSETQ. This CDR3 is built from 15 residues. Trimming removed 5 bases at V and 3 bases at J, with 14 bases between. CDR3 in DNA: TGCGCCAGCAGTCGCAGGTTGGGTGACACCGGGGAGCTGTTTTTT. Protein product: CASSRRLGDTGELFF.

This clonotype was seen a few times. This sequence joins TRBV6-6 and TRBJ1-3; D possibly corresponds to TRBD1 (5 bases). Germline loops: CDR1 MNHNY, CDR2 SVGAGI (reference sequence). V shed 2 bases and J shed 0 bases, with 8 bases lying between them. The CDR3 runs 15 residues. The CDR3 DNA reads TGTGCCAGCAGTTACAGGGGAAGCTCTGGAAACACCATATATTTT. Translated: CASSYRGSSGNTIYF.

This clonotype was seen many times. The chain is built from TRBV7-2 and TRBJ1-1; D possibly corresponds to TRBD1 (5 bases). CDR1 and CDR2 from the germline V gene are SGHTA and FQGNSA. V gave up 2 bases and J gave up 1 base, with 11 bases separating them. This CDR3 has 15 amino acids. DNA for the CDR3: TGTGCCAGCAGCTTACCGTACAGGCAGAACACTGAAGCTTTCTTT. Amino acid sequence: CASSLPYRQNTEAFF. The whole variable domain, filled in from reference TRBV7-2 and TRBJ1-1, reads GAGVSQSPSNKVTEKGKDVELRCDPISGHTALYWYRQSLGQGLEFLIYFQGNSAPDKSGLPSDRFSAERTGGSVSTLTIQRTQQEDSAVYLCASSLPYRQNTEAFFGQGTRLTVV.

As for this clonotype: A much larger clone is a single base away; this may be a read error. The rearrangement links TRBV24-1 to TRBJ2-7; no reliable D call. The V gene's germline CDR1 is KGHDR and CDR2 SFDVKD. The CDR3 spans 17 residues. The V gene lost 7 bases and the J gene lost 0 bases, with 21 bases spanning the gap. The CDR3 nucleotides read TGTGCCACCAGCTTAGTTAAAACCGGTAATAGCTCCTACGAGCAGTACTTC. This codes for CATSLVKTGNSSYEQYF.

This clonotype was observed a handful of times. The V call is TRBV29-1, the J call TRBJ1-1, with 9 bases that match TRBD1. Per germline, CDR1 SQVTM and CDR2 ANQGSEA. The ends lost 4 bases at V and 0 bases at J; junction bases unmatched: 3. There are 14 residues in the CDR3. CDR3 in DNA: TGCAGCGTTGGGACAGGGGTCATGAACACTGAAGCTTTCTTT. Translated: CSVGTGVMNTEAFF.

CDR3 sequence reads: CASRVNRGRQETQYF. For the CDR3, the DNA is TGTGCCAGCAGAGTCAACAGGGGCCGCCAAGAGACCCAGTACTTC. The V and J genes are TRBV9 and TRBJ2-5, with TRBD1 matching 7 bases. The CDR3 contains 15 residues. CDR1 SGDLS and CDR2 YYNGEE come from the germline V gene. Unmatched junction bases numbered 8, after V lost 5 bases and J lost 1 base. Complete variable domain (other parts from reference TRBV9 and TRBJ2-5): DSGVTQTPKHLITATGQRVTLRCSPRSGDLSVYWYQQSLDQGLQFLIQYYNGEERAKGNILERFSAQQFPDLHSELNLSSLELGDSALYFCASRVNRGRQETQYFGPGTRLLVL.

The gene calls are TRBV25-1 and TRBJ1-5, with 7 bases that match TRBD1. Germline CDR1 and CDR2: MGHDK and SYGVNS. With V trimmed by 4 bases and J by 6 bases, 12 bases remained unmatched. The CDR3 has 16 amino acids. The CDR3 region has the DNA TGTGCCAGCAGTGCTAGCGGGTGGACAGGATTTCAGCCCCAGCATTTT. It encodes CASSASGWTGFQPQHF.

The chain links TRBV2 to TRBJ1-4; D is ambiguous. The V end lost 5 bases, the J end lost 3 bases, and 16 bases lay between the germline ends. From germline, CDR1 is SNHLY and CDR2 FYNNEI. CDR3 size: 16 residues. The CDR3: CASSLRSWQANEKLFF. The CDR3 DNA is TGTGCCAGCAGTTTAAGGTCGTGGCAGGCTAATGAAAAACTGTTTTTT.

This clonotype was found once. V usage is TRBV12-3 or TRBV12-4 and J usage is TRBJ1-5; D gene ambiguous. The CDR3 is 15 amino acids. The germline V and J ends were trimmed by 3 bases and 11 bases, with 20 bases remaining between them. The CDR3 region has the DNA TGTGCCAGCAGTTTTAAGGCAGCGTACCAAGAGACCCAGCATTTT. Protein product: CASSFKAAYQETQHF.

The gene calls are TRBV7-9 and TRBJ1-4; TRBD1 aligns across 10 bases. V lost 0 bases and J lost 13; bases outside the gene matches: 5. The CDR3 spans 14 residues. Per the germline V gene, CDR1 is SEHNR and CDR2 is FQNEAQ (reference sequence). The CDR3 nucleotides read TGTGCCAGCAGCTTAGCGGAGACAGGGGGCGTACTGTTTTTT. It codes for CASSLAETGGVLFF.

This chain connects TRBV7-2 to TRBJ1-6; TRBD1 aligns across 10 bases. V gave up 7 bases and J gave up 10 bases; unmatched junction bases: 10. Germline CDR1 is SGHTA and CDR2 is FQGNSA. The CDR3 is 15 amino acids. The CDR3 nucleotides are TGTGCCAGCATGAAAGAGGGACAGGGGCAATCACCCCTCCACTTT. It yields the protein CASMKEGQGQSPLHF.

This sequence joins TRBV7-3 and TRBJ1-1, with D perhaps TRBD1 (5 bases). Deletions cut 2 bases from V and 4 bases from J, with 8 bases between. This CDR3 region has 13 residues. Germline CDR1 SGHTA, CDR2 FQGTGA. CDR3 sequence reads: CASSLFGTTEAFF. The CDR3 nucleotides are TGTGCCAGCAGCTTATTTGGGACCACTGAAGCTTTCTTT. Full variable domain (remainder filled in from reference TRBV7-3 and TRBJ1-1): GAGVSQTPSNKVTEKGKYVELRCDPISGHTALYWYRQSLGQGPEFLIYFQGTGAADDSGLPNDRFFAVRPEGSVSTLKIQRTERGDSAVYLCASSLFGTTEAFFGQGTRLTVV.

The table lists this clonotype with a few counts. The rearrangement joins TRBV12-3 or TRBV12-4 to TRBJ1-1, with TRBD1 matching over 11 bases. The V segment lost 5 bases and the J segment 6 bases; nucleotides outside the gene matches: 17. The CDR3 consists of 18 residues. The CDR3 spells CASSRPRADRGRHSEAFF. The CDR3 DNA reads TGTGCCAGCAGTCGTCCTAGGGCGGACAGGGGGCGACACTCTGAAGCTTTCTTT.

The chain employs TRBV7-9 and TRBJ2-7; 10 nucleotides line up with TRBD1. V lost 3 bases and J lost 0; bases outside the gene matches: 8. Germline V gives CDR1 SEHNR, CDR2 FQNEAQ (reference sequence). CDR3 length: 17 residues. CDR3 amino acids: CASSFKAGQGSSYEQYF. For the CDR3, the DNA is TGTGCCAGCAGCTTTAAGGCGGGACAGGGGAGCTCCTACGAGCAGTACTTC. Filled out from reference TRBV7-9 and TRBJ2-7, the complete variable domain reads DTGVSQNPRHKITKRGQNVTFRCDPISEHNRLYWYRQTLGQGPEFLTYFQNEAQLEKSRLLSDRFSAERPKGSFSTLEIQRTEQGDSAMYLCASSFKAGQGSSYEQYFGPGTRLTVT.

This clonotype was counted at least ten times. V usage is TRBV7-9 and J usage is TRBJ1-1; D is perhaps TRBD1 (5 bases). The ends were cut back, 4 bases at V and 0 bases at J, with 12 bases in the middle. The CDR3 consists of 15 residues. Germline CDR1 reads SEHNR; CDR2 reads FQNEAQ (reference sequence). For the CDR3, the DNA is TGTGCCAGCAGCTCACTCGGGGCAGTGAACACTGAAGCTTTCTTT. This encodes CASSSLGAVNTEAFF.